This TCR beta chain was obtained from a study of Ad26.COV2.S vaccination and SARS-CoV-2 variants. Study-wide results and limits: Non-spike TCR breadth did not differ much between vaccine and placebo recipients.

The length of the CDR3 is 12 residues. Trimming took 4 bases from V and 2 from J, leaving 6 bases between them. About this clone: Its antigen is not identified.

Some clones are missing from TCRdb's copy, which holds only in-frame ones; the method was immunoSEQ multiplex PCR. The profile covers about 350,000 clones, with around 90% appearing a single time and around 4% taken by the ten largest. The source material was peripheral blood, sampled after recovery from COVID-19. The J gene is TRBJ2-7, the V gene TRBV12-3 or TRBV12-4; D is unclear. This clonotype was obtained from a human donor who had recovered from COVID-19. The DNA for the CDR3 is TGTGCCAGCAGTTCCGAAACCTACGAGCAGTACTTC. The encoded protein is CASSSETYEQYF.